The clone carrying this TCR beta chain appeared a single time. What it binds is unknown. The sample comes from a study of shared clonotypes between healthy human individuals. Study details: Each donor's CD8 memory used one plate, CD8 naive two, each CD4 subset three. Study outcomes and limitations: Large sequencing depth failed to make sorted-subset sequencing complete, rarefaction showed. Donor clonotype sharing was expected to depend on sequencing depth. When naive CD4 clonotypes were compared across several donors, approximately 5% were shared.

Trimming cost V 4 bases and J 6 bases; bases outside gene matches: 13. Germline CDR1 is KGHSH and CDR2 is LQKENI. This CDR3 region has 17 residues. CD45RO-negative, CCR7-selected cells formed the naive CD8 fraction, which excluded terminally differentiated effector memory CD45RA+ cells. Profiled with immunoSEQ multiplex PCR; TCRdb holds only in-frame clones, not every one. The sample contains under 600,000 clones, 95% to 98% of which appear only once. This chain uses TRBV18 with TRBJ2-1, with 9 bases matching TRBD1. The receptor was derived from a man aged 30 to 39 in good health. The sequenced material came from naive CD8+ T cells sorted from blood. CDR3 nucleotide sequence: TGTGCCAGCTCACTAACTAGGACAGGGGTTTTTGGCAATGAGCAGTTCTTC. Translation: CASSLTRTGVFGNEQFF.